Described below is a single TCR beta chain sequence and its context. In the original analysis: Amplifying reference gene primers gave estimates of nucleated cell counts. Sequencing used immunoSEQ multiplex PCR; TCRdb keeps in-frame clones, though not all of them. The V and J calls and clone size were taken over from that table, and D and trimming were inferred from the DNA. The table includes some 20,000 clones, about 90% detected once. The data were obtained in a study of blood T cell repertoires in COVID-19. Study summary: Acute-phase and convalescent COVID-19 samples originated in the United States, Italy and Spain. PBMCs, B-cell-depleted T cells, or T cells provided the cDNA or gDNA that made up the material.

Germline CDR1 MNHEY, CDR2 SMNVEV (reference sequence). The CDR3 loop spans 13 amino acids. V was shortened by 8 bases and J by 5 bases, with 15 bases between the two germline ends. Sequenced material: peripheral blood. The source of this sequence is a human donor in a cohort sampled during active COVID-19. This chain connects TRBV27 to TRBJ1-2; D call uncertain. The CDR3 DNA sequence: TGTGCCAGCGGTCCGGGAGTCGCGTATGGCTACACCTTC. It codes for CASGPGVAYGYTF.